This TCR beta chain comes out of a study of tumor and adjacent non-tumor tissue in lung cancer. About the research overall: Aged about 30 to 85 years, patients included roughly ten men and five or six women with stage I to III disease. General study points: TCR diversity was significantly greater in tumor than normal lung tissue.

A modified ARM-PCR protocol with three rounds of nested PCR amplified TCRbeta. TCRdb analysed the multiplex PCR reads with MiXCR anew, one entry per CDR3 protein. The sample carries more than 120,000 distinct CDR3 sequences, roughly 70% recorded once. The template was RNA from unsorted bulk tissue. V was pared by 6 bases and J by 0 bases, with 20 bases between. Germline CDR1 SQVTM, CDR2 ANQGSEA. The CDR3 spans 16 residues. This clonotype was found many times. Its target is not known. The receptor comes from a man between 60 and 75 years old with small cell lung cancer. The material sequenced was lung tumor tissue. This chain uses TRBV29-1 with TRBJ1-1; D unresolved. For the CDR3, the DNA is TGCAGCGTCCGCGTGAGCCAGTTGTCAGTGAACACTGAAGCTTTCTTT. It specifies CSVRVSQLSVNTEAFF.